Below, 31 T cell receptor beta chains from the same sample are listed, as sequenced in a study of blood T cell repertoires in COVID-19. Repertoires were generated with immunoSEQ multiplex PCR, while TCRdb's copy carries only in-frame clones and drops some. This sample has nearly 250,000 clones, with about 84% found just once. Sequenced input: PBMCs or T cells enriched from blood (not recorded which). The receptors here all came from a woman aged 45-65 years who had recovered from COVID-19.

This clone was found once. The conserved closing phenylalanine or tryptophan is absent in this CDR3, likely reflecting a read error. The DNA is omitted, as the CDR3 cannot be located on it reliably, and the CDR3 follows TCRdb's listing. This chain connects TRBV2 to TRBJ1-1; the D call in the table, TRBD1, was not verified against the DNA. 8 amino acids form the CDR3, both terminal residues included. Germline lookup yields CDR1 SNHLY and CDR2 FYNNEI. The CDR3 here is CAIKQGAG.

The chain couples TRBV7-9 to TRBJ2-2; 11 bases are shared with TRBD2. The CDR3 runs to 18 residues. The V segment lost 2 bases and the J segment 7 bases; nucleotides outside the gene matches: 12. The germline gives CDR1 SEHNR, CDR2 FQNEAQ (reference sequence). The CDR3: CASSLILGTSGRDGELFF. The CDR3 DNA follows: TGTGCCAGCAGCTTAATATTAGGGACTAGCGGTCGTGACGGGGAGCTGTTTTTT.

This chain links TRBV5-6 with TRBJ2-1, with D maybe TRBD2 (5 bases). Germline V CDR1 and CDR2: SGHDT, YYEEEE. This CDR3 comprises 17 residues. Trimming pared 3 bases from V and 0 bases from J, leaving 16 bases between. CDR3 region: CASSSPDGGSSYNEQFF. The CDR3 coding sequence is TGTGCCAGCAGCTCCCCGGACGGAGGTAGCTCCTACAATGAGCAGTTCTTC.

This chain links TRBV28 with TRBJ1-2; D call uncertain. CDR3 length equals 14 residues. Trimming left V 1 base short and J 4 bases short, with 10 bases between. Germline V gene data show CDR1 as MDHEN and CDR2 as SYDVKM. The CDR3 DNA is TGTGCCAGCAGTTTATCGGCAGCGATCTATGGCTACACCTTC. Residues: CASSLSAAIYGYTF.

The chain links TRBV7-9 to TRBJ2-1; a weak D match, TRBD2 (5 bases). Germline lookup yields CDR1 SEHNR and CDR2 FQNEAQ (reference sequence). The V and J ends lost 5 bases and 2 bases respectively, with 13 bases between them. The CDR3 runs 15 residues. The CDR3 DNA reads TGTGCCAGCAGCCATACAGCGGCCCCCTACAATGAGCAGTTCTTC. This translates into CASSHTAAPYNEQFF.

CDR3 amino acids: CASSLPGQANYGYTF. The CDR3 DNA follows: TGTGCCAGCAGCCTTCCGGGACAGGCTAACTATGGCTACACCTTC. The chain joins TRBV3-1 (or the pseudogene TRBV3-2) to TRBJ1-2; TRBD1 matches 8 bases. J lost 0 bases, V lost 4 bases, and 4 bases had no gene match. CDR1 and CDR2 (germline): LGHDT, YNNKEL (reference sequence). The CDR3 length is 15 residues.

The chain employs TRBV7-2 and TRBJ1-2; tentative D call: TRBD1 (6 bases). V was shortened by 5 bases and J by 6 bases, with 7 bases between the two germline ends. The CDR3 has 11 residues. Germline V gives CDR1 SGHTA, CDR2 FQGNSA. The CDR3 DNA is TGTGCCAGCAGCAACAGGGATGGCTACACCTTC. This codes for CASSNRDGYTF. The whole variable domain, remainder taken from reference TRBV7-2 and TRBJ1-2, is GAGVSQSPSNKVTEKGKDVELRCDPISGHTALYWYRQSLGQGLEFLIYFQGNSAPDKSGLPSDRFSAERTGGSVSTLTIQRTQQEDSAVYLCASSNRDGYTFGSGTRLTVV.

The genes are TRBV28 and TRBJ1-2, with 9 nucleotides matching TRBD1. CDR1 MDHEN and CDR2 SYDVKM come from the germline V gene. CDR3 length: 17 residues. Unmatched junction bases numbered 9, after V lost 4 bases and J lost 0 bases. For the CDR3, the DNA is TGTGCCAGCAGTTCTGCGGACAGGGGCCAGACTAACTATGGCTACACCTTC. It codes for CASSSADRGQTNYGYTF.

V is TRBV6-2 or TRBV6-3 and J is TRBJ2-1; 8 positions match TRBD1. The V and J ends lost 0 bases and 12 bases, in that order; junction bases with no gene match: 19. The CDR3 covers 18 residues. Germline-derived CDR1 and CDR2 are MNHEY and SVGEGT. CDR3 DNA: TGTGCCAGCAGTTACTCGTGTGCTCGGGACAGGAGGCGCTGTGTGCAGTTCTTC. It codes for CASSYSCARDRRRCVQFF.

The CDR3 sequence is CASSPRQGVSYEQYF. The CDR3 bases are TGTGCCAGCTCACCTAGACAGGGGGTATCCTACGAGCAGTACTTC. The chain joins TRBV18 to TRBJ2-7; 9 positions agree with TRBD1. Losses at the gene ends were 3 bases for V and 1 base for J; bases not matched to a gene: 4. From germline, CDR1 is KGHSH and CDR2 LQKENI. The CDR3 length is 15 residues.

A note on this clone: Other DNA sequences from this sample encode an identical CDR3 as well. The genes are TRBV24-1 and TRBJ2-3, with a possible D match to TRBD1 (6 bases). Trimming took off 4 bases at V and 6 bases at J, with 13 bases between the two ends. This CDR3 has 14 amino acids. The germline gives CDR1 KGHDR, CDR2 SFDVKD. CDR3 DNA: TGTGCCACCAGTGACCGAACAGGGACCGATACGCAGTATTTT. It yields the protein CATSDRTGTDTQYF.

The chain has TRBV6-4 and TRBJ2-1, with 7 bases fitting TRBD2. CDR3 size: 16 residues. The V and J ends lost 3 bases and 2 bases, in that order; junction bases with no gene match: 7. Per germline, CDR1 MRHNA and CDR2 SNTAGT. The CDR3 protein is CASSELRTSPYNEQFF. The DNA for the CDR3 is TGTGCCAGCAGTGAGCTTCGGACTAGTCCCTACAATGAGCAGTTCTTC.

The chain joins TRBV5-1 to TRBJ1-5; 10 positions agree with TRBD1. The V segment lost 4 bases and the J segment 5 bases; nucleotides outside the gene matches: 3. The CDR3 is 14 residues long. Germline CDR1 reads SGHRS; CDR2 reads YFSETQ. CDR3 nucleotide sequence: TGCGCCAGCAGCGTCGGACAGGGGGATCAGCCCCAGCATTTT. Translation gives CASSVGQGDQPQHF.

As DNA, the CDR3 is TGTGCCAGCAGCTTAGACGGTAACTATGGCTACACCTTC. It yields the protein CASSLDGNYGYTF. The V gene is TRBV7-2, the J gene TRBJ1-2; D remains unclear. CDR1 is SGHTA and CDR2 is FQGNSA in the germline V gene. The germline V and J ends were trimmed by 1 base and 1 base, with 4 bases remaining between them. The CDR3 runs to 13 residues.

The chain has TRBV6-5 and TRBJ2-2, with 8 bases aligning to TRBD1. The CDR3 sequence is 14 residues long. V lost 8 bases, J lost 6 bases, and 8 bases stayed unmatched. Germline values: CDR1 MNHEY, CDR2 SVGAGI. The CDR3 DNA reads TGTGCCAGCGTAAGGACAGGGCAATCCGGGGAGCTGTTTTTT. This encodes CASVRTGQSGELFF.

This chain links TRBV6-6 with TRBJ1-2; possible D gene TRBD1, 5 bases. Trimming pared 8 bases from V and 8 bases from J, leaving 15 bases between. The CDR3 contains 12 residues. Germline V CDR1 and CDR2: MNHNY, SVGAGI (reference sequence). In DNA, the CDR3 is TGTGCCAGCCTCAGGGAAGGAAGCGGCTACACCTTC. This gives the protein CASLREGSGYTF.

The chain employs TRBV11-3 and TRBJ2-3; D gene unclear. V was cut by 5 bases and J by 4 bases, with 13 bases left in between. The CDR3 has 14 amino acids. Germline V CDR1 and CDR2: SGHNT, YENEEA. CDR3 residues: CASSRVSPADTQYF. DNA for the CDR3: TGTGCCAGCAGCCGAGTTTCACCGGCAGATACGCAGTATTTT. Combining the CDR3 with reference TRBV11-3 and TRBJ2-3 gives the whole variable domain EAGVVQSPRYKIIEKKQPVAFWCNPISGHNTLYWYLQNLGQGPELLIRYENEEAVDDSQLPKDRFSAERLKGVDSTLKIQPAELGDSAVYLCASSRVSPADTQYFGPGTRLTVL.

The chain couples TRBV4-1 to TRBJ1-4; TRBD1 agrees at 7 bases. Germline assignment: CDR1 MGHRA and CDR2 YSYEKL. CDR3 length equals 15 residues. Germline trimming cut 5 bases from V and 8 bases from J; bases unmatched to any gene: 11. The CDR3 sequence: CASSFTGTVGEKLFF. The CDR3 DNA follows: TGCGCCAGCAGCTTTACAGGGACAGTAGGCGAAAAACTGTTTTTT.

The chain is built from TRBV5-4 and TRBJ1-5; 7 positions agree with TRBD1. Trimming at V came to 0 bases and at J to 4 bases, leaving 4 bases not matched to a gene. Per the germline V gene, CDR1 is SGHNT and CDR2 is YYREEE (reference sequence). There are 15 residues in the CDR3. The CDR3 DNA follows: TGTGCCAGCAGCTTGGGGGGACAGTCTAATCAGCCCCAGCATTTT. Protein sequence: CASSLGGQSNQPQHF.

The chain recombines TRBV15 with TRBJ1-2; 8 bases agree with TRBD1. CDR1 is LNHNV, CDR2 YYDKDF, per germline (reference sequence). The CDR3 sequence is 19 residues long. Losses at the gene ends were 0 bases for V and 4 bases for J; bases not matched to a gene: 16. CDR3: CATSRDLTRTGTGIYGYTF. The CDR3 coding sequence is TGTGCCACCAGCAGAGATCTTACCAGAACCGGGACAGGTATCTATGGCTACACCTTC.

This clone was seen a single time. The CDR3 coding sequence is TGTGCCAGCAGCGGACTAGAAGAGACCCAGTACTTC. Encoded protein: CASSGLEETQYF. V and J are TRBV6-2 or TRBV6-3 and TRBJ2-5; 7 bases fit TRBD2. CDR3 length: 12 residues. Germline CDR1 and CDR2: MNHEY and SVGEGT. J lost 3 bases, V lost 6 bases, and 1 base had no gene match.

Details on this clone: Other DNA sequences of this sample code for an identical CDR3. The chain combines TRBV30 with TRBJ2-7, with TRBD1 identical over 7 bases. After removal of 2 bases from V and 3 bases from J, the junction contained 1 base not matched to a gene. Germline CDR1 is GTSNPN and CDR2 is SVGIG (reference sequence). The CDR3 is 12 amino acids. Written as DNA, the CDR3 is TGTGCCTGGAGTAGACAGGGCTACGAGCAGTACTTC. Residues: CAWSRQGYEQYF.

The chain couples TRBV9 to TRBJ1-3, with 8 bases identical to TRBD1. CDR3 length equals 16 residues. Germline lookup yields CDR1 SGDLS and CDR2 YYNGEE. The junction had 6 bases not matched to a gene; V was cut back by 3 bases and J by 1 base. Here the CDR3 DNA reads TGTGCCAGCAGCGGCTACAGGGGGGCTTCTGGAAACACCATATATTTT. Encoded protein: CASSGYRGASGNTIYF.

The V gene is TRBV6-5, the J gene TRBJ2-6; a weak D match, TRBD1 (6 bases). The germline V gene encodes CDR1 MNHEY and CDR2 SVGAGI. V was cut by 2 bases and J by 2 bases, with 10 bases left in between. The CDR3 consists of 16 residues. This chain's CDR3 is CASSYTNRAGANVLTF. CDR3 coding DNA: TGTGCCAGCAGTTACACGAACAGGGCTGGGGCCAACGTCCTGACTTTC.

The rearrangement uses TRBV7-2 and TRBJ1-4; TRBD1 is a possible D gene (5 bases). The V gene's germline CDR1 is SGHTA and CDR2 FQGNSA. CDR3 length: 14 amino acids. Trimming removed 3 bases at V and 10 bases at J, with 15 bases between. The CDR3 nucleotides read TGTGCCAGCAGCTTCGGGGGGAGTACCGTAAAACTGTTTTTT. Translating gives CASSFGGSTVKLFF.

The chain links TRBV4-1 to TRBJ1-3; no firm D call. Germline CDR1 is MGHRA and CDR2 is YSYEKL. The V gene lost 2 bases and the J gene lost 0 bases, with 8 bases spanning the gap. CDR3 length equals 15 residues. The DNA for the CDR3 is TGCGCCAGCAGCCAACCCAAGAGCTCTGGAAACACCATATATTTT. Amino acids: CASSQPKSSGNTIYF.

This clone was seen only once. The rearrangement links TRBV2 to TRBJ2-7; 15 bases map to TRBD2. Trimming took 6 bases from V and 3 from J; bases not matched to a gene: 3. The CDR3 length is 15 residues. Per germline, CDR1 SNHLY and CDR2 FYNNEI. The CDR3 sequence is CASRGGLAGGYEQYF. DNA of the CDR3: TGTGCCAGCAGGGGGGGACTAGCGGGAGGCTACGAGCAGTACTTC.

The V and J genes are TRBV7-8 and TRBJ1-1, with no clear D. The CDR3 consists of 16 residues. Germline V CDR1 and CDR2: SGHVS, FQNEAQ. The V end was cut by 2 bases, the J end by 0 bases, with 13 bases between. As DNA, the CDR3 is TGTGCCAGCAGCTTAATTCGGGGAGAAATGAACACTGAAGCTTTCTTT. Protein product: CASSLIRGEMNTEAFF. The full variable domain, with the rest looked up from reference TRBV7-8 and TRBJ1-1, is GAGVSQSPRYKVAKRGQDVALRCDPISGHVSLFWYQQALGQGPEFLTYFQNEAQLDKSGLPSDRFFAERPEGSVSTLKIQRTQQEDSAVYLCASSLIRGEMNTEAFFGQGTRLTVV.

The chain links TRBV4-1 to TRBJ1-2; D remains ambiguous. Between the trimmed V and J ends, which lost 0 bases and 0 bases, there was a span of 14 bases. Germline V lookup: CDR1 MGHRA, CDR2 YSYEKL. The CDR3 length is 17 residues. This chain's CDR3 is CASSQEPARRSNYGYTF. The CDR3 DNA is TGCGCCAGCAGCCAAGAACCCGCACGGCGGTCTAACTATGGCTACACCTTC.

This chain links TRBV4-2 with TRBJ1-1, with D perhaps matching TRBD1 (5 bases). Germline V gene sequence: CDR1 LGHNA, CDR2 YNFKEQ. V dropped 5 bases and J dropped 3 bases, with 7 bases sitting between them. This CDR3 contains 12 residues. The CDR3 is CASSTGDTEAFF. CDR3 sequence (DNA): TGTGCCAGCAGCACGGGGGACACTGAAGCTTTCTTT.

The chain has TRBV27 and TRBJ2-2; tentatively, D is TRBD1 (5 bases). With 5 bases removed from V and 4 bases from J, the gap between germline ends came to 11 bases. The CDR3 spans 14 residues. Germline lookup yields CDR1 MNHEY and CDR2 SMNVEV (reference sequence). The CDR3 DNA reads TGTGCCAGCAGTACCTACAGGTTCACCGGGGAGCTGTTTTTT. Its translation: CASSTYRFTGELFF.